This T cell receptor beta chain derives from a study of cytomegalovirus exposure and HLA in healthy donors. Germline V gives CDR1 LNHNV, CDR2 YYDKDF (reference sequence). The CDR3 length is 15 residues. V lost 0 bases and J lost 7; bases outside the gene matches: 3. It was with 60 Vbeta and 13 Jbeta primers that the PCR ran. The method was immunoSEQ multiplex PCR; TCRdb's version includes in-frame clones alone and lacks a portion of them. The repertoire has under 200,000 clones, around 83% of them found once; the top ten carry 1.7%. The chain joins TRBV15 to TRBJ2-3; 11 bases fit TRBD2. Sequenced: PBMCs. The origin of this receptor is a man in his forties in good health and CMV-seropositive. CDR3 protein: CATSRETSGIYTQYF. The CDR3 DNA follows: TGTGCCACCAGCAGAGAGACTAGCGGGATTTATACGCAGTATTTT.